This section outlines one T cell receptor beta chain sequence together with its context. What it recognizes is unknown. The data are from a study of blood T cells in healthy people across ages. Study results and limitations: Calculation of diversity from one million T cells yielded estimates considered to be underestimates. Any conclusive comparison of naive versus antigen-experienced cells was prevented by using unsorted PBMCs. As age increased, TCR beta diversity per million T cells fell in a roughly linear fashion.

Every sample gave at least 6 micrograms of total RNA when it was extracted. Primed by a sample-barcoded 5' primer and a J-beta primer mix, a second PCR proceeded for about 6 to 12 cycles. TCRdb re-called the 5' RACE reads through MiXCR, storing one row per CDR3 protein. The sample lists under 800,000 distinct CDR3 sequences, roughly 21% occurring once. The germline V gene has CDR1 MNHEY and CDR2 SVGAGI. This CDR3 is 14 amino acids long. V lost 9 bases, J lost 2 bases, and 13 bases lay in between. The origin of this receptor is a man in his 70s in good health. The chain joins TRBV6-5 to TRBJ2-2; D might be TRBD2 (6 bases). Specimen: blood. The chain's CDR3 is CASMLDYNTGELFF. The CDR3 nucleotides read TGTGCCAGTATGTTGGACTACAACACCGGGGAGCTGTTTTTT.